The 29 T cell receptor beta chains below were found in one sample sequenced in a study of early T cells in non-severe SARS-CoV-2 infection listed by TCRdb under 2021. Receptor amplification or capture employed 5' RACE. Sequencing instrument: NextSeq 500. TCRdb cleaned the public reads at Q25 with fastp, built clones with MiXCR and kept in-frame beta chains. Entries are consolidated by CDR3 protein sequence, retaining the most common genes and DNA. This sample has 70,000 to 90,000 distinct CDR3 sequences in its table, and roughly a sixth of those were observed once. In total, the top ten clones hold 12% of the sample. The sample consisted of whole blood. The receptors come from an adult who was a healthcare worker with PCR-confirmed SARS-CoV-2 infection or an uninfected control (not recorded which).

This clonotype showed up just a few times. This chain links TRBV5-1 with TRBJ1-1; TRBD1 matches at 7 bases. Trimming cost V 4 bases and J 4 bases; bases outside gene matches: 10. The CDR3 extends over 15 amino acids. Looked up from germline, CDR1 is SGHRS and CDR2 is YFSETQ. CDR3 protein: CASSLLPRGSTEAFF. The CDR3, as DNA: TGCGCCAGCAGCCTTCTACCCAGGGGGAGCACTGAAGCTTTCTTT.

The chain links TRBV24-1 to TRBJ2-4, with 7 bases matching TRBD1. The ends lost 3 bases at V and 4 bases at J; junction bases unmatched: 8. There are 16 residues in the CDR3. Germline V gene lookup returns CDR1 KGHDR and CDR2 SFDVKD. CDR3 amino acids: CATSDRTPGQKNIQYF. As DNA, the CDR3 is TGTGCCACCAGTGATCGAACACCGGGACAGAAAAACATTCAGTACTTC.

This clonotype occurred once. CDR3 region: CASSSGQGADEQYF. Written as DNA, the CDR3 is TGCGCCAGCAGCTCGGGACAGGGGGCGGACGAGCAGTACTTC. V usage is TRBV5-1 and J usage is TRBJ2-7; 12 bases match TRBD1. The V gene's germline CDR1 is SGHRS and CDR2 YFSETQ. There are 14 residues in the CDR3. J lost 5 bases, V lost 3 bases, and 3 bases had no gene match.

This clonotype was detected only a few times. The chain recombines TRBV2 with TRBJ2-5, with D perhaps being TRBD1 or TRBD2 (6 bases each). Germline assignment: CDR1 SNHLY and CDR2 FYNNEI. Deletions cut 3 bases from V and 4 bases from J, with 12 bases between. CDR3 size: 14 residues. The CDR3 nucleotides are TGTGCCAGCAGTGATGACGGGGGCGGAGAGACCCAGTACTTC. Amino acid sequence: CASSDDGGGETQYF. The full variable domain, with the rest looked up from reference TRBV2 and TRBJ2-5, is EPEVTQTPSHQVTQMGQEVILRCVPISNHLYFYWYRQILGQKVEFLVSFYNNEISEKSEIFDDQFSVERPDGSNFTLKIRSTKLEDSAMYFCASSDDGGGETQYFGPGTRLLVL.

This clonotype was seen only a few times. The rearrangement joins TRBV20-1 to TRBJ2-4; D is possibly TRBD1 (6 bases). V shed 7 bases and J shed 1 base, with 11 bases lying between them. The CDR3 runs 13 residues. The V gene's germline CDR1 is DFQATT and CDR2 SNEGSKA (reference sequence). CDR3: CSGYRAAKNIQYF. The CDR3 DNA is TGCAGTGGTTACAGGGCGGCCAAAAACATTCAGTACTTC.

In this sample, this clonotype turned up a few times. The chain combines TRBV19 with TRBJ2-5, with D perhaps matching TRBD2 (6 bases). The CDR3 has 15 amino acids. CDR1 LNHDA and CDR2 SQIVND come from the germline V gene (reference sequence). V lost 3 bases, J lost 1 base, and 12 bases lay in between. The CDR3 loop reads CASSIVGTAQETQYF. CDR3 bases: TGTGCCAGTAGTATCGTCGGGACTGCCCAAGAGACCCAGTACTTC.

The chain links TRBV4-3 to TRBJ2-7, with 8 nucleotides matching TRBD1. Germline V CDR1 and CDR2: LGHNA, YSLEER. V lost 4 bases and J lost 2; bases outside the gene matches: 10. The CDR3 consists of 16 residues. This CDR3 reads CASSRGATGAPYEQYF. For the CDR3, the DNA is TGCGCCAGCAGCCGGGGGGCGACAGGGGCACCCTACGAGCAGTACTTC.

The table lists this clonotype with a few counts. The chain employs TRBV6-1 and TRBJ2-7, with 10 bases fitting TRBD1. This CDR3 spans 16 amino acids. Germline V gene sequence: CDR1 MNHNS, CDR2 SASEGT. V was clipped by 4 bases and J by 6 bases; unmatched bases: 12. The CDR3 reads CASSVTGGAEGLEQYF. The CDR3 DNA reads TGTGCCAGCAGTGTGACAGGGGGCGCTGAGGGGCTCGAGCAGTACTTC.

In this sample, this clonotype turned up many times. DNA for the CDR3: TGTGCCAGCAGTTCCCAACTAGCGGACTCCTACAATGAGCAGTTCTTC. It codes for CASSSQLADSYNEQFF. The chain employs TRBV6-2 or TRBV6-3 and TRBJ2-1, with 8 positions matching TRBD2. CDR3 length: 16 amino acids. Unmatched junction bases numbered 5, after V lost 4 bases and J lost 0 bases. Germline loops: CDR1 MNHEY, CDR2 SVGEGT.

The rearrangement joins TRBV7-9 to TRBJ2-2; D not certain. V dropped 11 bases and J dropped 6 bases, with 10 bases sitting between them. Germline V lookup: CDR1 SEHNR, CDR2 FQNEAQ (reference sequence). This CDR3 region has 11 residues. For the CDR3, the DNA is TGTGCCGTCACCAGAGCCGGGGAGCTGTTTTTT. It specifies CAVTRAGELFF.

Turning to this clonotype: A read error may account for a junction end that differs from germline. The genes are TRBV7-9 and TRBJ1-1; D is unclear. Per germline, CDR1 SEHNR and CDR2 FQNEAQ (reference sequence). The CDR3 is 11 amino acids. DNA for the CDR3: TGTGCCAGCAGTTACGACCGAAAAGCTTGCTTT. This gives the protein CASSYDRKACF.

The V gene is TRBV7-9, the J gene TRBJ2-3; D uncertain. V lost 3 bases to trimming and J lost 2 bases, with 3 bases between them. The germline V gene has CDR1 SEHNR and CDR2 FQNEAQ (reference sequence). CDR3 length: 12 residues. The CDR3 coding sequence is TGTGCCAGCAGCTTCCCCACAGATACGCAGTATTTT. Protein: CASSFPTDTQYF. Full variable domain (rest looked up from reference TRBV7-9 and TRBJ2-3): DTGVSQNPRHKITKRGQNVTFRCDPISEHNRLYWYRQTLGQGPEFLTYFQNEAQLEKSRLLSDRFSAERPKGSFSTLEIQRTEQGDSAMYLCASSFPTDTQYFGPGTRLTVL.

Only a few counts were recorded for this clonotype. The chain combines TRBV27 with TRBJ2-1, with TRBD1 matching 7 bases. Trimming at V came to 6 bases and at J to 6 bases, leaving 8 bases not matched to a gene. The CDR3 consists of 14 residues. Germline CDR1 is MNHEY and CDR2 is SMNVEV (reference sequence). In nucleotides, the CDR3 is TGTGCCAGCAGCACCTTGGACAGGACCAATGAGCAGTTCTTC. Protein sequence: CASSTLDRTNEQFF.

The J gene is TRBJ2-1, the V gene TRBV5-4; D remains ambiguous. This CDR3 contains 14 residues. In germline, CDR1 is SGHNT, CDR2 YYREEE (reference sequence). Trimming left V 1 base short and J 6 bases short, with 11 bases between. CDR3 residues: CASSLWGGSNEQFF. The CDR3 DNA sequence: TGTGCCAGCAGCTTGTGGGGTGGGTCCAATGAGCAGTTCTTC.

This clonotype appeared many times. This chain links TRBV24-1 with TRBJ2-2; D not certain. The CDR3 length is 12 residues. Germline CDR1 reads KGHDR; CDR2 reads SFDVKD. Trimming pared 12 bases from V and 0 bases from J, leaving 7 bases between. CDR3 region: CAAGPNTGELFF. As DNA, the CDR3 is TGTGCCGCAGGACCGAACACCGGGGAGCTGTTTTTT.

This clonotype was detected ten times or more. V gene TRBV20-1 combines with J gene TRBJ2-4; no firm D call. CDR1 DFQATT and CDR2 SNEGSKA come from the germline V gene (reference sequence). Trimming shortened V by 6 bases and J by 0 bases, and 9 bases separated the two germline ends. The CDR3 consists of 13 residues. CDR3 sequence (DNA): TGCAGTGCCAGCCTAATAGCCAAAAACATTCAGTACTTC. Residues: CSASLIAKNIQYF.

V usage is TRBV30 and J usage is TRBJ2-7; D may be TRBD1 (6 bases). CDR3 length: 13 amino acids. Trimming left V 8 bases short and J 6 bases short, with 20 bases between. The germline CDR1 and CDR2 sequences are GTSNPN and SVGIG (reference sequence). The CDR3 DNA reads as TGTGCCGGGTCTAGGGGACACCTCCTCGAGCAGTACTTC. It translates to CAGSRGHLLEQYF.

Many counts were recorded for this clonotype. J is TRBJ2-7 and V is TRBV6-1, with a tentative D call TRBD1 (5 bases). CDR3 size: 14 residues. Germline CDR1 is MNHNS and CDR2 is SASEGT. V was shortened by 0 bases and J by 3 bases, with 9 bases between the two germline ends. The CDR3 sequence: CASSEARQGYEQYF. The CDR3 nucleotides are TGTGCCAGCAGTGAAGCGAGGCAGGGCTACGAGCAGTACTTC.

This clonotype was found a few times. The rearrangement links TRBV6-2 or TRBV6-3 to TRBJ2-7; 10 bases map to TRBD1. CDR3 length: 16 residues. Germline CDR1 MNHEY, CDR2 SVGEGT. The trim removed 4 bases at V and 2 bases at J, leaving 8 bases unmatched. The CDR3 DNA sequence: TGTGCCAGCAGTTCACCTCTCGGGACAGGGGCCTACGAGCAGTACTTC. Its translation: CASSSPLGTGAYEQYF.

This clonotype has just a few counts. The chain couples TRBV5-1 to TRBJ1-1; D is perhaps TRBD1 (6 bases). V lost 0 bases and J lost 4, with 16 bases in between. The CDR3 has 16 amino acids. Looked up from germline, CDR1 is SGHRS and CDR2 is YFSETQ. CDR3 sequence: CASSLGFTGKPTEAFF. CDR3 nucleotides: TGCGCCAGCAGCTTGGGGTTCACAGGGAAGCCCACTGAAGCTTTCTTT. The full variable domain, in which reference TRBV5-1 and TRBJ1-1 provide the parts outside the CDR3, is KAGVTQTPRYLIKTRGQQVTLSCSPISGHRSVSWYQQTPGQGLQFLFEYFSETQRNKGNFPGRFSGRQFSNSRSEMNVSTLELGDSALYLCASSLGFTGKPTEAFFGQGTRLTVV.

The CDR3 DNA is TGTGCCAGCAGCCAGGACAGGCGACGAGGCTACACCTTC. Translated, it gives CASSQDRRRGYTF. V usage is TRBV7-2 and J usage is TRBJ1-2; 7 bases line up with TRBD1. CDR3 length: 13 amino acids. Germline V gene sequence: CDR1 SGHTA, CDR2 FQGNSA. The V gene end was trimmed by 5 bases and the J gene end by 8 bases; junction bases not matched to a gene: 8.

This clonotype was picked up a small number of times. In DNA form, the CDR3 reads TGTGCCAGCAGCTATACAGGGGGCGGAGGCACTGAAGCTTTCTTT. Residues: CASSYTGGGGTEAFF. The gene calls are TRBV7-3 and TRBJ1-1, with 9 bases aligning to TRBD1. CDR1 and CDR2 (germline): SGHTA, FQGTGA. The CDR3 spans 15 residues. The ends lost 4 bases at V and 4 bases at J; junction bases unmatched: 7.

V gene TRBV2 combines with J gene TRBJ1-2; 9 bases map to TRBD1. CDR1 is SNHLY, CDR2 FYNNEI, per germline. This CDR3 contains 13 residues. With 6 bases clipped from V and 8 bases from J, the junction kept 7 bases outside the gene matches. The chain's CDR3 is CASSIGTGKGYTF. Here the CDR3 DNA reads TGTGCCAGCAGCATAGGGACAGGGAAGGGCTACACCTTC.

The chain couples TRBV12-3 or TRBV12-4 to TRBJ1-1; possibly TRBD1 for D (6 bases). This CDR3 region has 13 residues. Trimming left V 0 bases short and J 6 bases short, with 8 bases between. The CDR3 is CASSLAGASEAFF. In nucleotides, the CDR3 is TGTGCCAGCAGTTTAGCGGGGGCCTCTGAAGCTTTCTTT.

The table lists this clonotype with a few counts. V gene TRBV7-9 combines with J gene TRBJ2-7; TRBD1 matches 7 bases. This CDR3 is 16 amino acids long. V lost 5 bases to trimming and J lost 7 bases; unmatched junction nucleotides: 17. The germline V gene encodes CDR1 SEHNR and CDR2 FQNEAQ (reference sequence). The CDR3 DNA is TGTGCCAGCAGCCAACAGCCGGGACAGTGGCCCCCTGAGCAGTACTTC. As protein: CASSQQPGQWPPEQYF.

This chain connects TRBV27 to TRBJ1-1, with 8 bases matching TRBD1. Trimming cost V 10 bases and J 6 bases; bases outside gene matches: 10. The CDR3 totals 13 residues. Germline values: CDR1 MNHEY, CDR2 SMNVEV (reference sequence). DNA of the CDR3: TGTGCCACCGTTGACAGGGGTGTTTCTGAAGCTTTCTTT. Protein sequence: CATVDRGVSEAFF.

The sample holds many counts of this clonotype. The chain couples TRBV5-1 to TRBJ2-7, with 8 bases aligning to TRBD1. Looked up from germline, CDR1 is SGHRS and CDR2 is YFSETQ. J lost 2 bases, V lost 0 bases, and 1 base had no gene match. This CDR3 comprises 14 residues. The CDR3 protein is CASSLGTGTYEQYF. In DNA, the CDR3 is TGCGCCAGCAGCTTGGGGACAGGGACCTACGAGCAGTACTTC.

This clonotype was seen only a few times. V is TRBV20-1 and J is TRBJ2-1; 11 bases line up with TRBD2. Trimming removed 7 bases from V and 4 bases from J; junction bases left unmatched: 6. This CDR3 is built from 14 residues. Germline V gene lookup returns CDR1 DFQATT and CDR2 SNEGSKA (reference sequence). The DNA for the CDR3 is TGCAGTGTTCCGGGACTAGCGGATTACAATGAGCAGTTCTTC. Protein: CSVPGLADYNEQFF.

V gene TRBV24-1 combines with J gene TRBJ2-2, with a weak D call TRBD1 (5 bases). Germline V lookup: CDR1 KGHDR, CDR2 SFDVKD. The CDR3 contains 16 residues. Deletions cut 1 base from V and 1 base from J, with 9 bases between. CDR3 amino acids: CATSDFRTGNTGELFF. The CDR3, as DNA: TGTGCCACCAGTGATTTCCGAACAGGGAACACCGGGGAGCTGTTTTTT.